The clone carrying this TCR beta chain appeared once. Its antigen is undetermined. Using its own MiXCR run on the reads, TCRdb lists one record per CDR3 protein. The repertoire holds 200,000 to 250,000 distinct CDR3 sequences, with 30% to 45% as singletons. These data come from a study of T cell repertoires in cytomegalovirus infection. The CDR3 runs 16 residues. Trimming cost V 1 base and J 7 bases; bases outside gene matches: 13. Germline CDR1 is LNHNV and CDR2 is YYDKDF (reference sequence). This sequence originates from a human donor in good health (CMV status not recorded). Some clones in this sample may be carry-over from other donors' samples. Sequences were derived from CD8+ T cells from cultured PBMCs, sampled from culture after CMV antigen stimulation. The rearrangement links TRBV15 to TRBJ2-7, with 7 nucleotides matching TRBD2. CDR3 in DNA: TGTGCCACCAGCAGAGGAAATGCGGCGGGAGCGAGGGAGCAGTACTTC. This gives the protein CATSRGNAAGAREQYF.